This T cell receptor (beta chain) was retrieved from a study of T cells after yellow fever vaccination. Across the study: Low-cell-number fractions were prepared with SMART-Seq v4 Ultra Low Input.

The CDR3 is 12 residues long. The V gene's germline CDR1 is SEHNR and CDR2 FQNEAQ (reference sequence). Study conclusions and caveats: In post-booster samples, most primary-vaccination clones reappeared (approximately 96% CD4, 75% to 90% CD8).

TCRdb processed the 5' RACE reads anew with MiXCR; each CDR3 protein has one entry. The data contain about 230,000 distinct CDR3 sequences, less than 7.5% of them singletons. This clonotype was counted between two and nine times. What it recognizes is unknown. The junction departs from germline at one end; a sequencing error may be responsible. The sample here was CD4+ T cells sorted from PBMCs, taken on the day of the yellow fever booster vaccination. The chain couples TRBV7-9 to TRBJ2-7; 8 bases are a match to TRBD1. This receptor was identified in a man between 25 and 39 years old who received the YFV17D yellow fever vaccine. CDR3 DNA: TGTGCCAGCAGCTACGGGACAGGCAATCGTCGCTTC. Translating it yields CASSYGTGNRRF.